The rows below give T cell receptor beta chains drawn from one sample of a study of blood T cell repertoires in COVID-19. Repertoires were generated with immunoSEQ multiplex PCR, while TCRdb's copy carries only in-frame clones and drops some. The sample holds 84,000 or so clones, approximately 80% seen once. The sequenced sample consisted of peripheral blood. The source of these receptors is a human donor in a cohort sampled during active COVID-19. The CDR3 runs from the conserved cysteine through the conserved F or W. The D gene is left open where the match is weak. Clone sizes are given selectively: once, few, many, or a class where the clone is expanded.

NA	TRBV24-1	NA	TRBJ1-5	16	CATSDTTVNSNQPQHF	TGTGCCACCAGTGACACGACAGTAAATAGCAATCAGCCCCAGCATTTT
NA	TRBV30	NA	TRBJ1-4	14	CAWSVGGSNEKLFF	TGTGCCTGGAGTGTAGGAGGGTCTAATGAAAAACTGTTTTTT
NA	TRBV4-3	NA	TRBJ1-2	15	CASSQDSSLQVDYTF	TGCGCCAGCAGCCAAGATTCTTCCTTGCAGGTAGACTACACCTTC
NA	TRBV5-1	NA	TRBJ2-7	15	CASSLIQGLSDEQYF	TGCGCCAGCAGCTTAATCCAGGGGTTATCTGACGAGCAGTACTTC
once	TRBV6-2/TRBV6-3	NA	TRBJ2-5	16	CASSYLRRRDQETQYF	TGTGCCAGCAGTTACCTTAGGAGGAGAGACCAAGAGACCCAGTACTTC
NA	TRBV6-5	TRBD1	TRBJ1-3	14	CASSSGTGGNTIYF	TGTGCCAGCAGTTCCGGGACAGGGGGAAACACCATATATTTT
NA	TRBV10-3	NA	TRBJ2-7	13	CAISEVLAYEQYF	TGTGCCATCAGTGAGGTACTAGCCTACGAGCAGTACTTC
NA	TRBV7-9	TRBD1	TRBJ2-7	16	CASSLGRGQVAYEQYF	TGTGCCAGCAGCTTAGGCCGCGGACAGGTTGCCTACGAGCAGTACTTC
few	TRBV5-1	NA	TRBJ1-2	12	CASSGGNYGYTF	TGCGCCAGCAGCGGCGGAAACTATGGCTACACCTTC
NA	TRBV19	NA	TRBJ2-5	15	CASSMGQVPQETQYF	TGTGCCAGTAGTATGGGGCAGGTCCCTCAAGAGACCCAGTACTTC
NA	TRBV30	NA	TRBJ2-7	13	CAWSLAKNYEQYF	TGTGCCTGGAGTTTGGCAAAAAACTACGAGCAGTACTTC
NA	TRBV14	TRBD1	TRBJ2-3	13	CASSYDRVATQYF	TGTGCCAGCAGCTACGACAGGGTGGCTACGCAGTATTTT
NA	TRBV7-9	NA	TRBJ2-1	15	CASSPPRAKNNEQFF	TGTGCCAGCAGCCCGCCCAGGGCAAAAAACAATGAGCAGTTCTTC
once	TRBV27	TRBD1	TRBJ1-2	12	CASRIGQDGYTF	TGTGCCAGCAGGATTGGACAGGATGGCTACACCTTC
NA	TRBV6-2/TRBV6-3	NA	TRBJ1-2	14	CASSTQTGNYGYTF	TGTGCCAGCAGTACCCAAACAGGGAACTATGGCTACACCTTC
NA	TRBV6-5	TRBD1	TRBJ1-2	16	CASSWDRGHSNYGYTF	TGTGCCAGCAGTTGGGACAGGGGCCACTCTAACTATGGCTACACCTTC
NA	TRBV4-1	NA	TRBJ2-6	17	CASSPGGVPSGANVLTF	TGCGCCAGCAGCCCCGGAGGGGTTCCATCTGGGGCCAACGTCCTGACTTTC
NA	TRBV28	NA	TRBJ1-2	13	CASSLGTNYGYTF	TGTGCCAGCAGTTTGGGCACTAACTATGGCTACACCTTC
NA	TRBV5-5	NA	TRBJ1-6	13	CASSLTGWPPLHF	TGTGCCAGCAGCTTGACAGGGTGGCCACCCCTCCACTTT
NA	TRBV5-1	TRBD2	TRBJ2-1	16	CASSLISGGRDNEQFF	TGCGCCAGCAGCTTGATTAGCGGGGGCCGAGACAATGAGCAGTTCTTC
once	TRBV4-3	TRBD1	TRBJ1-1	14	CASSQRGLNTEAFF	TGCGCCAGCAGCCAGAGGGGGCTGAACACTGAAGCTTTCTTT
NA	TRBV6-2/TRBV6-3	TRBD2	TRBJ2-7	14	CASSKRGPLYEQYF	TGTGCCAGCAGCAAGCGGGGGCCCCTGTACGAGCAGTACTTC
once	TRBV24-1	TRBD2	TRBJ2-3	16	CATSDPSGGSTDTQYF	TGTGCCACCAGTGATCCTAGCGGGGGGAGCACAGATACGCAGTATTTT
NA	TRBV28	TRBD2	TRBJ2-7	15	CASRGPGGMAYEQYF	TGTGCCAGCCGGGGGCCGGGAGGGATGGCCTACGAGCAGTACTTC
NA	TRBV6-2/TRBV6-3	TRBD1	TRBJ1-5	18	CASSYLTGQGLSNQPQHF	TGTGCCAGCAGTTACTTAACGGGACAGGGTTTGAGCAATCAGCCCCAGCATTTT
NA	TRBV10-3	NA	TRBJ1-5	15	CAISDQSRGYQPQHF	TGTGCCATCAGTGATCAGAGTCGGGGATATCAGCCCCAGCATTTT
few	TRBV19	NA	TRBJ2-7	14	CASAFNGQSYEQYF	TGTGCCAGCGCCTTCAATGGACAGAGCTACGAGCAGTACTTC
NA	TRBV19	TRBD1	TRBJ2-7	13	CASSRDSSYEQYF	TGTGCCAGTAGCAGGGACAGCTCCTACGAGCAGTACTTC
once	TRBV5-1	TRBD1	TRBJ2-3	15	CASSAIYRGQDTQYF	TGCGCCAGCAGCGCGATTTACAGGGGGCAAGATACGCAGTATTTT
few	TRBV20-1	NA	TRBJ2-5	13	CSASGRGQETQYF	TGCAGTGCTAGTGGACGGGGCCAAGAGACCCAGTACTTC
NA	TRBV20-1	NA	TRBJ1-1	11	CGFRGNTEAFF	TGCGGGTTCAGGGGTAACACTGAAGCTTTCTTT
NA	TRBV10-3	NA	TRBJ1-4	14	CATRPGATNEKLFF	TGTGCCACTCGCCCGGGGGCAACTAATGAAAAACTGTTTTTT
few	TRBV7-9	TRBD1	TRBJ2-1	15	CASSLRDSSYNEQFF	TGTGCCAGCAGCCTAAGGGACAGCTCCTACAATGAGCAGTTCTTC
NA	TRBV7-6	NA	TRBJ2-5	15	CASAQKGGNQETQYF	TGTGCCAGCGCACAAAAGGGAGGAAACCAAGAGACCCAGTACTTC
few	TRBV6-1	NA	TRBJ1-5	15	CASSEGLGVNQPQHF	TGTGCCAGCAGTGAAGGCTTGGGAGTCAATCAGCCCCAGCATTTT
NA	TRBV5-1	TRBD1	TRBJ2-5	13	CASNTGVRETQYF	TGCGCCAGCAATACAGGGGTCCGAGAGACCCAGTACTTC
NA	TRBV7-2	NA	TRBJ1-5	15	CASSLMGSSNQPQHF	TGTGCCAGCAGCTTAATGGGTAGCAGCAATCAGCCCCAGCATTTT
many	TRBV7-3	NA	TRBJ2-2	13	CASSPSGSGELFF	TGTGCCAGCAGCCCTAGTGGTTCCGGGGAGCTGTTTTTT
NA	TRBV3-1/TRBV3-2	NA	TRBJ2-7	13	CASSQGTGYEQYF	TGTGCCAGCAGCCAAGGTACAGGTTACGAGCAGTACTTC
NA	TRBV6-5	TRBD1	TRBJ2-7	15	CASNGQGAPSYEQYF	TGTGCCAGCAACGGACAGGGGGCCCCCTCCTACGAGCAGTACTTC
NA	TRBV4-3	NA	TRBJ1-5	15	CASSQVAGVNQPQHF	TGCGCCAGCAGCCAAGTGGCAGGGGTCAATCAGCCCCAGCATTTT
few	TRBV7-9	TRBD1	TRBJ2-7	16	CASSLWFGTGTYEQYF	TGTGCCAGCAGCTTATGGTTCGGGACAGGCACCTACGAGCAGTACTTC
NA	TRBV6-2/TRBV6-3	NA	TRBJ2-1	13	CASSYAGDNEQFF	TGTGCCAGCAGTTACGCCGGGGACAATGAGCAGTTCTTC
once	TRBV5-6	TRBD1	TRBJ1-2	14	CASTPIPQGYGYTF	TGTGCCAGCACCCCAATCCCACAGGGGTATGGCTACACCTTC
NA	TRBV28	NA	TRBJ1-5	15	CASSLFPRGLRPQHF	TGTGCCAGCAGTTTATTCCCTCGGGGGTTGAGGCCCCAGCATTTT
NA	TRBV28	NA	TRBJ2-7	11	CASSSDLDRYF	TGTGCCAGCAGCTCCGACCTCGACAGGTACTTC
NA	TRBV7-2	TRBD2	TRBJ2-5	16	CASSYLAGVYQETQYF	TGTGCCAGCAGCTACCTAGCGGGGGTGTACCAAGAGACCCAGTACTTC
NA	TRBV7-9	TRBD1	TRBJ2-1	15	CASSSATGVYNEQFF	TGTGCCAGCAGTTCTGCGACAGGGGTCTACAATGAGCAGTTCTTC
NA	TRBV2	TRBD2	TRBJ2-3	17	CASRPKGLAGGTDTQYF	TGTGCCAGCAGGCCTAAGGGACTAGCGGGGGGCACAGATACGCAGTATTTT
NA	TRBV11-1	TRBD1	TRBJ2-2	15	CASRRQGEGTGELFF	TGTGCCAGCAGGAGACAGGGGGAAGGGACCGGGGAGCTGTTTTTT
NA	TRBV3-1/TRBV3-2	TRBD1	TRBJ2-7	16	CASSQGQGTPSYEQYF	TGTGCCAGCAGCCAAGGACAGGGGACGCCCTCCTACGAGCAGTACTTC
NA	TRBV15	NA	TRBJ2-5	14	CATSSAGGLETQYF	TGTGCCACCAGCAGTGCCGGGGGACTTGAGACCCAGTACTTC
NA	TRBV5-4	NA	TRBJ2-5	14	CASSPEGLQETQYF	TGTGCCAGCAGCCCGGAGGGTCTGCAAGAGACCCAGTACTTC